This is a list of T cell receptor beta chains from one sample in a study of blood T cell repertoires in COVID-19. The table came from immunoSEQ multiplex PCR; TCRdb's copy has only in-frame clones and leaves some out. The table lists 250,000 to 300,000 clones, approximately 90% of them singletons. Material for sequencing was peripheral blood. These receptors originate from a woman aged 55-69 years with acute or convalescent COVID-19. CDR3s include the opening cysteine and the closing phenylalanine or tryptophan. The D gene is left open where the match is weak. The size entry is marked missing in some rows and otherwise reads once, few, many or a size class.

clone size,V gene,D gene,J gene,CDR3 length,CDR3 DNA,CDR3 protein
-,TRBV29-1,-,TRBJ2-1,11,TGCAGCGCCGACAGTTACAATGAGCAGTTCTTC,CSADSYNEQFF
-,TRBV7-9,TRBD1,TRBJ2-1,14,TGTGCCAGCAGCTTGGGACAGGGTCACAATGAGCAGTTCTTC,CASSLGQGHNEQFF
-,TRBV28,TRBD2,TRBJ2-1,15,TGTGCCAGCAGTTTAGGACTAGCGGGGACCAATGAGCAGTTCTTC,CASSLGLAGTNEQFF
-,TRBV3-1/TRBV3-2,TRBD1,TRBJ2-1,15,TGTGCCAGCAGCAGCGGGACAGGGGGCCGGGATGAGCAGTTCTTC,CASSSGTGGRDEQFF
-,TRBV28,TRBD2,TRBJ2-1,17,TGTGCCAGCACCCCACTAGCGGGAGGGCCAATTTACAATGAGCAGTTCTTC,CASTPLAGGPIYNEQFF
-,TRBV5-1,TRBD2,TRBJ2-1,16,TGCGCCAGCAGAGTTGCCGGGACTAGGGGTCATAATGAGCAGTTCTTC,CASRVAGTRGHNEQFF
-,TRBV3-1/TRBV3-2,-,TRBJ2-2,15,TGTGCCAGCAGCCAAGGGACGGGAAACACCGGGGAGCTGTTTTTT,CASSQGTGNTGELFF
-,TRBV4-3,-,TRBJ2-1,15,TGCGCCAGCAGCCAAGAGGACAGAAGCTACAATGAGCAGTTCTTC,CASSQEDRSYNEQFF
-,TRBV5-6,-,TRBJ2-4,16,TGTGCCAGCACGGAGGAAAGGGCAGGAATGCAAAACATTCAGTACTTC,CASTEERAGMQNIQYF
few,TRBV19,-,TRBJ1-5,17,TGTGCCAGTATCGGAGGGGCAGGGAGGGGCCCAGGGCAGCCCCAGCATTTT,CASIGGAGRGPGQPQHF
-,TRBV5-5,-,TRBJ1-5,16,TGTGCCAGCAGCCCCGCTTACGGAGGTTCCAATCAGCCCCAGCATTTT,CASSPAYGGSNQPQHF
once,TRBV2,-,TRBJ1-3,16,TGTGCCAGCAGTGAAGACAGCGGGTCCTCTGGAAACACCATATATTTT,CASSEDSGSSGNTIYF
-,TRBV2,TRBD1,TRBJ1-4,15,TGTGCCAGCAGCGGACAGGCTGCAACTAATGAAAAACTGTTTTTT,CASSGQAATNEKLFF
once,TRBV28,TRBD2,TRBJ2-3,16,TGTGCCAGCAGTCCGACTAGCGGGAGTAGGGCAGATACGCAGTATTTT,CASSPTSGSRADTQYF
-,TRBV4-1,TRBD1,TRBJ1-6,14,TGCGCCAGCAGCCAAGGGACAGGCAATTCACCCCTCCACTTT,CASSQGTGNSPLHF
-,TRBV15,-,TRBJ1-3,14,TGTGCCACCAGCAGAGCTAATTTGCAAGACACCATATATTTT,CATSRANLQDTIYF
-,TRBV6-5,-,TRBJ1-2,15,TGTGCCAGCAGTTACACTCCCAAGGCGGGGTATGGCTACACCTTC,CASSYTPKAGYGYTF
once,TRBV5-1,TRBD1,TRBJ1-5,14,TGCGCCAGCAGCTTCTCAGGGGGGAATCAGCCCCAGCATTTT,CASSFSGGNQPQHF
-,TRBV7-3,TRBD1,TRBJ2-2,17,TGTGCCAGCAGCAGGGGACAGGGAAGATTGGACACCGGGGAGCTGTTTTTT,CASSRGQGRLDTGELFF
-,TRBV28,TRBD1,TRBJ1-3,14,TGTGCCAGCAGACCCAGGGGGGCTGGAAACACCATATATTTT,CASRPRGAGNTIYF
-,TRBV7-5,-,TRBJ2-7,15,TGTGCCAGAAGCTACTCCGGGACTCGTGGGTACGAGCAGTACTTC,CARSYSGTRGYEQYF
-,TRBV18,-,TRBJ1-1,13,TGTGCCAGCTCGCCCGGGGGGAACACTGAAGCTTTCTTT,CASSPGGNTEAFF
-,TRBV2,-,TRBJ2-2,14,TGTGCCAGCAGGGAGGGCCGGAACACCGGGGAGCTGTTTTTT,CASREGRNTGELFF
-,TRBV6-5,-,TRBJ2-1,15,TGTGCCACCTCAAGAGCCGAGACACCCTACAATGAGCAGTTCTTC,CATSRAETPYNEQFF
-,TRBV9,TRBD1,TRBJ2-5,14,TGTGCCAGCAGCTTCTCAGGGGGTCGAGAGACCCAGTACTTC,CASSFSGGRETQYF
-,TRBV6-2/TRBV6-3,TRBD1,TRBJ1-5,14,TGTGCCAGCAGCTATTTGGACAGGGGCGAGCCCCAGCATTTT,CASSYLDRGEPQHF
-,TRBV2,-,TRBJ1-5,11,TGTGCCAGCAAAGGAGACCAGCCCCAGCATTTT,CASKGDQPQHF
-,TRBV7-2,TRBD1,TRBJ1-4,15,TGTGCCAGCAGCTTTACCGGGACAGATAATGAAAAACTGTTTTTT,CASSFTGTDNEKLFF
-,TRBV2,-,TRBJ2-1,13,TGTGCCAGCAGTGACCTCTCCTACAATGAGCAGTTCTTC,CASSDLSYNEQFF
-,TRBV3-1/TRBV3-2,-,TRBJ1-2,16,TGTGCCAGCAGCGTAAGAGCGGGGACAACCAACTATGGCTACACCTTC,CASSVRAGTTNYGYTF
-,TRBV3-1/TRBV3-2,TRBD1,TRBJ1-4,19,TGTGCCAGCAGCCAAGAACGGACAGGGGGTGCCCCAACTAATGAAAAACTGTTTTTT,CASSQERTGGAPTNEKLFF
once,TRBV30,-,TRBJ2-7,14,TGTGCCTGGAGTGTAAGGTTAGCAGGGGACGAGCAGTACTTC,CAWSVRLAGDEQYF
-,TRBV6-5,-,TRBJ1-5,15,TGTGCCAGCAGTTTGACAGGCGAAAGTCTTCAGCCCCAGCATTTT,CASSLTGESLQPQHF
-,TRBV6-2/TRBV6-3,-,TRBJ1-6,14,TGTGCCAGCAGCTCAGTCGGGAATAATTCACCCCTCCACTTT,CASSSVGNNSPLHF
once,TRBV2,TRBD2,TRBJ2-7,15,TGTGCCAGCAGGGTACTAGCGGGAGTTCCCCACGAGCAGTACTTC,CASRVLAGVPHEQYF
-,TRBV5-1,TRBD1,TRBJ1-6,16,TGCGCCAGCAGCTTGGTTGGGACAGATACCAATTCACCCCTCCACTTT,CASSLVGTDTNSPLHF
once,TRBV28,-,TRBJ1-1,15,TGTGCCAGCAGTTCTGGGGCGGGGCGAGGGACTGAAGCTTTCTTT,CASSSGAGRGTEAFF
once,TRBV27,-,TRBJ2-5,15,TGTGCCAGCAGTGCCCAGGGTAGACACCAAGAGACCCAGTACTTC,CASSAQGRHQETQYF
-,TRBV24-1,-,TRBJ2-7,14,TGTGCCACCAGTGACCCCTCGACAGCCTACGAGCAGTACTTC,CATSDPSTAYEQYF
-,TRBV14,-,TRBJ1-2,13,TGTGCCAGCAGCTCTTCTAGGGGCTATGGCTACACCTTC,CASSSSRGYGYTF
-,TRBV10-3,TRBD2,TRBJ2-2,17,TGTGCCATCAGCCGGACTAGCGGGGGCCCAAACACCGGGGAGCTGTTTTTT,CAISRTSGGPNTGELFF
-,TRBV6-5,-,TRBJ1-1,13,TGTGCCAGCAGTCTGACACAAAACACTGAAGCTTTCTTT,CASSLTQNTEAFF
-,TRBV18,TRBD2,TRBJ2-1,16,TGTGCCAGCTCTATCGCCGGGACTAGCGGGCACAATGAGCAGTTCTTC,CASSIAGTSGHNEQFF
-,TRBV7-2,TRBD2,TRBJ2-3,16,TGTGCCAGCAGCTCATTAGCGGGAGGCAGCACAGATACGCAGTATTTT,CASSSLAGGSTDTQYF
-,TRBV5-1,TRBD2,TRBJ2-3,15,TGCGCCAGCAGCCCGGGGACTAGCGGGAGGGATACGCAGTATTTT,CASSPGTSGRDTQYF
-,TRBV2,TRBD1,TRBJ1-4,15,TGTGCCAGCAGTCTCACAGGGGCGCCTAATGAAAAACTGTTTTTT,CASSLTGAPNEKLFF
-,TRBV7-3,TRBD1,TRBJ2-3,15,TGTGCCAGCAGCTTAACACAGGGGATGGCAGATACGCAGTATTTT,CASSLTQGMADTQYF
few,TRBV10-3,-,TRBJ2-1,16,TGTGCCATCAGACACCCAGGGGAGGGCTCCTACAATGAGCAGTTCTTC,CAIRHPGEGSYNEQFF
-,TRBV12-3/TRBV12-4,-,TRBJ1-1,11,TGTGCCAGCAGTTTGGACTCTCGCGCTTTCTTT,CASSLDSRAFF
few,TRBV7-9,-,TRBJ2-2,13,TGTGCCAGCAGCTTATCCTCCACCGGGGAGCTGTTTTTT,CASSLSSTGELFF